The rows below give T cell receptor beta chains drawn from one sample of a study of T cells in Graves' hyperthyroidism and ophthalmopathy. In TCRdb, the multiplex PCR reads were re-called with MiXCR into one record per CDR3 protein. In the table there are around 720,000 distinct CDR3 sequences, over 35% of which are singletons. Sequencing was carried out using blood. Receptors originate from a woman aged 40 to 50 with Graves' hyperthyroidism. CDR3s include the opening cysteine and the closing phenylalanine or tryptophan. The D gene is left open where the match is weak. Clone size is shown for a subset of rows, as once, few, many or a class of expanded clone.

j_call v_call d_call clone_size cdr3_length cdr3_nt cdr3_aa
TRBJ2-2 TRBV9 - few 15 TGTGCCAGCAGCACCCGACAAACGAACACCGGGGAGCCGTTTTTT CASSTRQTNTGEPFF
TRBJ2-6 TRBV5-6 - few 14 TGTGCCAGCAGCGGGGTTGGTGGGGCCAACGTCCTGACTTTC CASSGVGGANVLTF
TRBJ2-6 TRBV7-2 TRBD1 - 16 TGTGCCAGCAGCTACCGGGGACAGGGGGGTACCAGAGTCCTGACTTTC CASSYRGQGGTRVLTF
TRBJ2-7 TRBV25-1 TRBD1 - 13 TGTGCCAGCAGTGATGACAGGGTCGACGAGCAGTACTTC CASSDDRVDEQYF
TRBJ2-7 TRBV14 - - 16 TGTGCCAGCAGCCTATTACAGGGACCCCCCTCCTACGAGCAGTACTTC CASSLLQGPPSYEQYF
TRBJ1-4 TRBV4-1 TRBD1 - 15 TGCGCCAGCAGCCAAGTAACAGGGGCTAATGAAAAACTGTTTTTT CASSQVTGANEKLFF
TRBJ1-2 TRBV20-1 - few 14 TGCAGTGCTAGAGTGGGTCTAAAGAACTATGGCTACACCTTC CSARVGLKNYGYTF
TRBJ1-5 TRBV6-5 - few 14 TGTGCCAGCAGTTACTCGGCGGGCAATCAGCCCCAGCATTTT CASSYSAGNQPQHF
TRBJ1-5 TRBV6-5 - - 16 TGTGCCAGCAGTTACTCTCCAGGGAAGGCGAATCAGCCCCAGCATTTT CASSYSPGKANQPQHF
TRBJ1-1 TRBV6-5 - - 15 TGTGCCAGCAGTTACGAATTCATAAGGGTGACTGAAGCTTTCTTT CASSYEFIRVTEAFF
TRBJ2-3 TRBV20-1 TRBD2 few 14 TGCAGTGCTAGCGGGAGGACGCGGGGGGATACGCAGTATTTT CSASGRTRGDTQYF
TRBJ1-3 TRBV14 - once 15 TGTGCCAGCAGCCAAGATTGGGCCTCTGGAAACACCATATATTTT CASSQDWASGNTIYF
TRBJ1-6 TRBV6-6 - few 15 TGTGCCAGCAGCCCCCGGGACCCCTATAATTCACCCCTCCACTTT CASSPRDPYNSPLHF
TRBJ1-2 TRBV9 - once 16 TGTGCCAGCAGCGTAGGGAGGCCGGAGGCTTACTATGGCTACACCTTC CASSVGRPEAYYGYTF
TRBJ2-7 TRBV20-1 TRBD2 many 13 TGCAGTGCTTTCCACAGCGGGGTGGACGAGCAGTACTTC CSAFHSGVDEQYF
TRBJ2-5 TRBV20-1 - many 11 TGCAGTGCTACAACTTGGGAGACCCAGTACTTC CSATTWETQYF
TRBJ2-7 TRBV7-9 TRBD2 - 15 TGCGCCAGCAGCCAGGACAGCGGGGGCTCCTACGAGCAGTACTTC CASSQDSGGSYEQYF
TRBJ1-6 TRBV4-3 - - 16 TGCGCCAACAGCCAGGACGGTCTGGAGGATCGTTCACCCCTCCACTTT CANSQDGLEDRSPLHF
TRBJ1-1 TRBV2 TRBD1 - 17 TGTGCCAGCAGCTGGAGAGGGGACAGCCCGACGAACACTGAAGCTTTCTTT CASSWRGDSPTNTEAFF
TRBJ2-2 TRBV12-3/TRBV12-4 - - 16 TGTGCCAGCAGTTTAGGGCAGGGGGGAATCACCGGGGAGCTGTTTTTT CASSLGQGGITGELFF
TRBJ2-5 TRBV20-1 - many 15 TGCAGTGCTTCTGCTCCGACTAGTTCCGTGGGGACCCAGTACTTC CSASAPTSSVGTQYF
TRBJ2-2 TRBV7-9 - many 13 TGTGCTCTCGGGGAAGGGAACACCGGGGAGCTGTTTTTT CALGEGNTGELFF
TRBJ1-2 TRBV10-3 - - 14 TGTGCCAGCAGGATCAGGGGAGGCGACTATGGCTACACCTTC CASRIRGGDYGYTF
TRBJ2-5 TRBV9 TRBD2 - 15 TGTGCCAGCAGCGCGGGTTCTAGCGGGGAAGAGACCCAGTACTTC CASSAGSSGEETQYF
TRBJ1-1 TRBV19 - many 15 TGTGCCAGTAGTACCTATGGGCAGTCGAACACTGAAGCTTTCTTT CASSTYGQSNTEAFF
TRBJ2-2 TRBV29-1 - many 15 TGCAGCGCCGGAAGGGGTAACGCGAACACCGGGGAGCTGTTTTTT CSAGRGNANTGELFF
TRBJ2-6 TRBV5-1 TRBD2 few 18 TGCGCCAGCAGCTCCGGGACTAGCGCGGTCTCTGGGGCCAACGTCCTGACTTTC CASSSGTSAVSGANVLTF
TRBJ2-5 TRBV20-1 TRBD2 few 15 TGCAGTGCAACGGAGACTAGCGGTATACAAGAGACCCAGTACTTC CSATETSGIQETQYF
TRBJ2-7 TRBV5-5 - - 15 TGCGCCAGCAGCGGAGTCTGGCAGACAGCCTACGAGCAGTACTTC CASSGVWQTAYEQYF
TRBJ2-2 TRBV7-6 - few 15 TGTGCCAGCAGCTTGTACCCGTTGAACACCGGGGAGCTGTTTTTT CASSLYPLNTGELFF
TRBJ1-5 TRBV11-1 - - 14 TGTGCCAGCAGTTTATTGGGAGAGGAGCAGCCCCAGCATTTT CASSLLGEEQPQHF
TRBJ1-1 TRBV7-9 - - 14 TGTGCCAGCAGCTTCGGGGCTGTCCACACTGAAGCTTTCTTT CASSFGAVHTEAFF
TRBJ1-1 TRBV28 - many 14 TGTGCCAGCAGGCAGGCCGGGTGGAACACTGAAGCTTTCTTT CASRQAGWNTEAFF
TRBJ2-7 TRBV4-1 - - 15 TGCGCCAGCAGCCAAGGCTCAGGGGCCTGGGACGAGCAGTACTTC CASSQGSGAWDEQYF
TRBJ2-5 TRBV4-3 TRBD2 - 17 TGCGCCAGCAGCCAATACTCCGGGACTAGCGGGAAAGAGACCCAGTACTTC CASSQYSGTSGKETQYF
TRBJ2-7 TRBV9 TRBD2 - 17 TGTGCCAGCAGCGTAGACTATAGGGCTAGCGGCAGCTACGAGCAGTACTTC CASSVDYRASGSYEQYF
TRBJ2-7 TRBV4-1 TRBD2 - 14 TGCGCCAGCAGAGGACTAGCGGGATCCTACGAGCAGTACTTC CASRGLAGSYEQYF
TRBJ1-1 TRBV6-5 - few 13 TGTGCCAGCAGTTACCAACTACAGGGTGAAGCTTTCTTT CASSYQLQGEAFF
TRBJ1-2 TRBV29-1 TRBD1 - 15 TGCAGCGTTGATGCGCGGACAGGCGGCTTTGCTGGCTACACCTTC CSVDARTGGFAGYTF